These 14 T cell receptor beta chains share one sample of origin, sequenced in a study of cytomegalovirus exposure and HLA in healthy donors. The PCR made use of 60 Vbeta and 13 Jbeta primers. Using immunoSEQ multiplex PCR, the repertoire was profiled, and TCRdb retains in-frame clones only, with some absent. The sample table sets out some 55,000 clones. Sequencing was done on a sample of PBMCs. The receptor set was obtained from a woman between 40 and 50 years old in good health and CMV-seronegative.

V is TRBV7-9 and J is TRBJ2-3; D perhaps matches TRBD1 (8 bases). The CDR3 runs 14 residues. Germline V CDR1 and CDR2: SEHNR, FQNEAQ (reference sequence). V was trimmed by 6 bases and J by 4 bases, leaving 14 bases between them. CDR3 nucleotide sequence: TGTGCCAGCAGTTCAACAGGGGGGGCAGATACGCAGTATTTT. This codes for CASSSTGGADTQYF.

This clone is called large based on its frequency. The CDR3 DNA reads as TGTGCCAGCAGCTTATGGGAGAGCCCCTACGAGCAGTACTTC. It encodes CASSLWESPYEQYF. The chain links TRBV5-6 to TRBJ2-7, with D perhaps TRBD2 (5 bases). The V end was cut by 2 bases, the J end by 2 bases, with 11 bases between. The CDR3 consists of 14 residues. The germline gives CDR1 SGHDT, CDR2 YYEEEE.

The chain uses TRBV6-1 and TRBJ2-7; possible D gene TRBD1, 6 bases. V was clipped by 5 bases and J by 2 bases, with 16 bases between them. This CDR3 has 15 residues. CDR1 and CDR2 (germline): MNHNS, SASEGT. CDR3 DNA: TGTGCCAGCAGTACTCAGGGGACCGGCGCCTACGAGCAGTACTTC. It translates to CASSTQGTGAYEQYF.

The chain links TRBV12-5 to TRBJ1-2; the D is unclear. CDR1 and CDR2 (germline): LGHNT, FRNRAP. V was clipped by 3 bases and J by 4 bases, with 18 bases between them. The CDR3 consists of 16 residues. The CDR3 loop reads CASGFSMVPSGYGYTF. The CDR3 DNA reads TGTGCTAGTGGTTTTTCTATGGTACCCTCCGGCTATGGCTACACCTTC.

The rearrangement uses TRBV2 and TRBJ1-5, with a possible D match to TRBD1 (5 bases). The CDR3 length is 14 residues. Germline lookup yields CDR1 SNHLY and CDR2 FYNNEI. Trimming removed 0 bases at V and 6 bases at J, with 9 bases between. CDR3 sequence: CASSEAGEGQPQHF. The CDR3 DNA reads TGTGCCAGCAGTGAAGCGGGGGAGGGTCAGCCCCAGCATTTT.

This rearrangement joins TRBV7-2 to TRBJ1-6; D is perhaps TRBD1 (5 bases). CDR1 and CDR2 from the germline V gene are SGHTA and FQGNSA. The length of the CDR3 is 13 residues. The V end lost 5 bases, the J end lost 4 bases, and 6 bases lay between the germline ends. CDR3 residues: CASSRGYNSPLHF. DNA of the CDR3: TGTGCCAGCAGCAGGGGTTATAATTCACCCCTCCACTTT. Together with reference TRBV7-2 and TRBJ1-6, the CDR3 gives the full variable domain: GAGVSQSPSNKVTEKGKDVELRCDPISGHTALYWYRQSLGQGLEFLIYFQGNSAPDKSGLPSDRFSAERTGGSVSTLTIQRTQQEDSAVYLCASSRGYNSPLHFGNGTRLTVT.

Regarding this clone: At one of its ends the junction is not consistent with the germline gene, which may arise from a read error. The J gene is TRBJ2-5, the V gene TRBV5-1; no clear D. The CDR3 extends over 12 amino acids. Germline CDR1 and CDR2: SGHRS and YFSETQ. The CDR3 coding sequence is TGCGCCAGCAGATTGGTTGGCGAGACCCAGTACTTC. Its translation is CASRLVGETQYF.

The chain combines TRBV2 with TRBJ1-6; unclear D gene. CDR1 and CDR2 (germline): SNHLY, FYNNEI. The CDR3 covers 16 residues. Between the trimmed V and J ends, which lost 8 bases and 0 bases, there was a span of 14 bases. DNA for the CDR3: TGTGCCAGCGCGAGTCTCGGTAGCTCCTATAATTCACCCCTCCACTTT. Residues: CASASLGSSYNSPLHF.

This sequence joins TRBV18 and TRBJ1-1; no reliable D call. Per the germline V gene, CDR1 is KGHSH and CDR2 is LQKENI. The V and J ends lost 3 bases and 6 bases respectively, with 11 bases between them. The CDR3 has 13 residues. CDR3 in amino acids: CASSPPPRAEAFF. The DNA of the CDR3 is TGTGCCAGCTCACCCCCCCCGAGGGCTGAAGCTTTCTTT.

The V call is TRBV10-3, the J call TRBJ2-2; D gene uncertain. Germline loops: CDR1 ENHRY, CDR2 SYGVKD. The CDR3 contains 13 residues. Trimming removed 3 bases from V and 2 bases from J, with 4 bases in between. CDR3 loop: CAISDSNTGELFF. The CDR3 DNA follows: TGTGCCATCAGTGACAGTAACACCGGGGAGCTGTTTTTT.

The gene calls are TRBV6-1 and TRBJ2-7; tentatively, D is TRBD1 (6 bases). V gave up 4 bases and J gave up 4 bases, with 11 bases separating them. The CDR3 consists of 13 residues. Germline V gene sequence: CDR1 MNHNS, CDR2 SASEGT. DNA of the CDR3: TGTGCCAGCAGTGGTTCCAGGGGTTACGAGCAGTACTTC. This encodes CASSGSRGYEQYF.

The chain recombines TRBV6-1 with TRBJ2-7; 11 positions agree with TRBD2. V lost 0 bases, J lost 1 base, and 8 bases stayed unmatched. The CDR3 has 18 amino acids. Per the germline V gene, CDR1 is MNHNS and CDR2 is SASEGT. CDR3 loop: CASSEAHKGTSGSYEQYF. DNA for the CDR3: TGTGCCAGCAGTGAAGCGCATAAGGGGACTAGCGGTTCCTACGAGCAGTACTTC.

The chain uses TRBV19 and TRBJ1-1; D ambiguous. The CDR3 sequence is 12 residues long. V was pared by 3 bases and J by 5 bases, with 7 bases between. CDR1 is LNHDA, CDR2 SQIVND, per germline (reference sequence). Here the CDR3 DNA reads TGTGCCAGTAGTATGCTCGGGACTGAAGCTTTCTTT. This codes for CASSMLGTEAFF.

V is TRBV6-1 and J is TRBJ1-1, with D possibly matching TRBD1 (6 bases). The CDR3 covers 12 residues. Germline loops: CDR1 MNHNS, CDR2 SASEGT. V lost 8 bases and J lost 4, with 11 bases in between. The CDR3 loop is CASAPRGTEAFF. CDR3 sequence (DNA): TGTGCCAGCGCCCCCAGGGGCACTGAAGCTTTCTTT.